This TCR beta chain was retrieved from a study of CD8 T cells in Susac syndrome. It was with random hexamers that roughly 0.45 to 1 ug RNA was reverse transcribed. Amplification of TCR beta CDR3 by immunoSEQ multiplex PCR spanned 54 Vbeta and 13 Jbeta. MiXCR, applied by TCRdb to the immunoSEQ multiplex PCR reads, yields one record per CDR3 protein. Of roughly 110,000 distinct CDR3 sequences listed, roughly 94% are singletons. Germline values: CDR1 SGDLS, CDR2 YYNGEE. This CDR3 is built from 14 residues. V was cut by 0 bases and J by 5 bases, with 9 bases left in between. The chain has TRBV9 and TRBJ2-1, with a tentative D call TRBD2 (6 bases). Sequencing input: CD8+ T cells from PBMCs. The clonotype comes from a human donor with Susac syndrome. CDR3 protein: CASSVVGEDNEQFF. The CDR3 DNA is TGTGCCAGCAGCGTAGTGGGGGAGGACAATGAGCAGTTCTTC.